This T cell receptor beta chain was identified in a study of control samples from healthy donors and cancer patients. Germline V CDR1 and CDR2: SNHLY, FYNNEI. The CDR3 extends over 16 amino acids. Trimming cost V 5 bases and J 4 bases; bases outside gene matches: 7. Assay: immunoSEQ multiplex PCR; the TCRdb copy retains only in-frame clones and omits some. This table holds roughly 69,000 clones, about 89% found once. This receptor was identified in a woman between 45 and 65 years old with head and neck cancer. The sequencing input was PBMCs. The chain joins TRBV2 to TRBJ2-2; 10 nucleotides line up with TRBD1. CDR3 DNA sequence: TGTGCCAGCAGTCAAGGACAGGGGGAAATCACCGGGGAGCTGTTTTTT. This translates into CASSQGQGEITGELFF.